This paragraph reports one TCR beta chain. Its antigen remains unknown. The data belong to a study of T cell responses to AZD1222 COVID-19 vaccine. Sequencing used immunoSEQ multiplex PCR; TCRdb keeps in-frame clones, though not all of them. Here the sample spans 120,000 to 150,000 clones, approximately 89% being singletons. Study-level findings and limits: Once two AZD1222 doses were given, Spike-specific TCR breadth and depth went up.

The sample in question was peripheral blood, obtained on day 0 of AZD1222 vaccination. This receptor was identified in an adult in good health.

DNA of the CDR3: TGTGCCAGCAGCTTACGCAGCTGGGCAGCCCCTAATGAAAAACTGTTTTTT. Its translation is CASSLRSWAAPNEKLFF. The chain combines TRBV7-8 with TRBJ1-4; D is undetermined. CDR1 SGHVS and CDR2 FQNEAQ come from the germline V gene. The CDR3 sequence is 17 residues long. Deletions cut 2 bases from V and 3 bases from J, with 16 bases between.